The 26 T cell receptor beta chains listed next were all sequenced from one sample in a study of blood T cell repertoires in COVID-19. Generated by immunoSEQ multiplex PCR, the TCRdb table keeps only in-frame clones and is missing some. The sample lists under 250,000 clones; more than 70% were seen once. Sequenced input: peripheral blood. Source of these receptors: a woman older than 75 with COVID-19, enrolled during active disease.

The chain joins TRBV6-5 to TRBJ1-1, with D possibly being TRBD1 (5 bases). Germline assignment: CDR1 MNHEY and CDR2 SVGAGI. Between the trimmed V and J ends, which lost 4 bases and 4 bases, there was a span of 13 bases. This CDR3 is 14 amino acids long. The CDR3 sequence: CASSSQGGITEAFF. The DNA of the CDR3 is TGTGCCAGCAGTTCTCAGGGTGGAATCACTGAAGCTTTCTTT.

The chain carries TRBV5-1 and TRBJ1-3; no reliable D call. The CDR3 sequence is 14 residues long. Per germline, CDR1 SGHRS and CDR2 YFSETQ. V lost 2 bases, J lost 4 bases, and 10 bases lay in between. CDR3 protein: CASSLTVNGNTIYF. Written as DNA, the CDR3 is TGCGCCAGCAGCTTAACAGTCAACGGAAACACCATATATTTT.

The chain recombines TRBV19 with TRBJ1-5, with a possible D match to TRBD1 (5 bases). Germline assignment: CDR1 LNHDA and CDR2 SQIVND (reference sequence). With 9 bases removed from V and 6 bases from J, the gap between germline ends came to 18 bases. The CDR3 is made up of 14 amino acids. The CDR3 DNA reads as TGTGCCAGCTGGGGGGATACAGATCTTCAGCCCCAGCATTTT. This gives the protein CASWGDTDLQPQHF.

This chain joins TRBV5-1 and TRBJ2-5, with D perhaps matching TRBD2 (6 bases). CDR1 SGHRS and CDR2 YFSETQ come from the germline V gene. The CDR3 loop spans 14 amino acids. V lost 4 bases to trimming and J lost 2 bases, with 12 bases between them. The CDR3: CASSPLAEQETQYF. The DNA of the CDR3 is TGCGCCAGCAGCCCCTTAGCGGAACAAGAGACCCAGTACTTC.

The gene calls are TRBV18 and TRBJ1-5, with 9 bases that match TRBD1. V trimming: 3 bases; J trimming: 10 bases; junction bases outside the gene matches: 4. Germline lookup yields CDR1 KGHSH and CDR2 LQKENI. The CDR3 sequence is 13 residues long. CDR3 sequence reads: CASSPGQGSPQHF. CDR3 DNA sequence: TGTGCCAGCTCACCGGGACAGGGCTCACCCCAGCATTTT. The full variable domain, in which reference TRBV18 and TRBJ1-5 provide the parts outside the CDR3, is NAGVMQNPRHLVRRRGQEARLRCSPMKGHSHVYWYRQLPEEGLKFMVYLQKENIIDESGMPKERFSAEFPKEGPSILRIQQVVRGDSAAYFCASSPGQGSPQHFGDGTRLSIL.

This chain links TRBV7-8 with TRBJ2-7; D is uncertain. The V gene lost 3 bases and the J gene lost 0 bases, with 15 bases spanning the gap. This CDR3 has 16 amino acids. Germline V gives CDR1 SGHVS, CDR2 FQNEAQ. CDR3 DNA sequence: TGTGCCAGCAGCTTTAATCCCGCAGTGAACTCCTACGAGCAGTACTTC. It encodes CASSFNPAVNSYEQYF. Using reference TRBV7-8 and TRBJ2-7 for the parts outside the CDR3, the full variable domain is GAGVSQSPRYKVAKRGQDVALRCDPISGHVSLFWYQQALGQGPEFLTYFQNEAQLDKSGLPSDRFFAERPEGSVSTLKIQRTQQEDSAVYLCASSFNPAVNSYEQYFGPGTRLTVT.

V gene TRBV5-6 combines with J gene TRBJ2-7, with 8 bases lining up with TRBD1. Unmatched junction bases numbered 6, after V lost 2 bases and J lost 5 bases. The CDR3 sequence is 14 residues long. Germline CDR1 SGHDT, CDR2 YYEEEE. The CDR3 sequence: CASSFQGAPHEQYF. The CDR3 DNA reads TGTGCCAGCAGCTTTCAGGGGGCTCCCCACGAGCAGTACTTC.

The rearrangement uses TRBV11-3 and TRBJ2-3; no clear D. CDR1 is SGHNT and CDR2 is YENEEA in the germline V gene. Trimming pared 1 base from V and 1 base from J, leaving 9 bases between. This CDR3 is built from 15 residues. CDR3 loop: CASSLGGVGTDTQYF. Written as DNA, the CDR3 is TGTGCCAGCAGCTTAGGTGGTGTAGGCACAGATACGCAGTATTTT.

This clone has a handful of counts. The rearrangement joins TRBV2 to TRBJ2-7, with a possible D match to TRBD2 (5 bases). Deletions cut 7 bases from V and 2 bases from J, with 12 bases between. CDR3 length equals 13 residues. Germline V gene lookup returns CDR1 SNHLY and CDR2 FYNNEI. The CDR3 sequence is CASKRDQPYEQYV. The CDR3 DNA sequence: TGTGCCAGCAAGAGGGATCAGCCCTACGAGCAGTACGTC.

The genes are TRBV28 and TRBJ1-2; TRBD1 might be the D (5 bases). This CDR3 contains 15 residues. Germline CDR1 is MDHEN and CDR2 is SYDVKM. V was pared by 3 bases and J by 6 bases, with 17 bases between. In DNA, the CDR3 is TGTGCCAGCAGTTTCTGGGGGACTCCCGGCGATGGCTACACCTTC. The encoded protein is CASSFWGTPGDGYTF.

The chain combines TRBV5-1 with TRBJ2-2, with D possibly matching TRBD1 (6 bases). With 5 bases removed from V and 7 bases from J, the gap between germline ends came to 18 bases. Germline CDR1 SGHRS, CDR2 YFSETQ. The CDR3 consists of 15 residues. The chain's CDR3 is CASRAGAGGIGELFF. The CDR3 DNA reads TGCGCCAGCAGGGCCGGGGCTGGGGGCATCGGGGAGCTGTTTTTT.

V gene TRBV18 combines with J gene TRBJ1-1, with D perhaps TRBD1 (6 bases). Germline V gene lookup returns CDR1 KGHSH and CDR2 LQKENI. The CDR3 runs to 14 residues. With 2 bases removed from V and 4 bases from J, the gap between germline ends came to 11 bases. The CDR3 DNA follows: TGTGCCAGCTCACCAACCGCAGGGGTCACTGAAGCTTTCTTT. It specifies CASSPTAGVTEAFF.

The genes are TRBV6-6 and TRBJ2-6; TRBD1 agrees at 7 bases. Germline V gene sequence: CDR1 MNHNY, CDR2 SVGAGI (reference sequence). The CDR3 runs 19 residues. Germline trimming cut 5 bases from V and 5 bases from J; bases unmatched to any gene: 18. Here the CDR3 reads CASSPSTGKGSSRANVLTF. As DNA, the CDR3 is TGTGCCAGCAGTCCCTCGACAGGGAAGGGCTCCTCCCGGGCCAACGTCCTGACTTTC.

This rearrangement joins TRBV19 to TRBJ2-3, with D perhaps matching TRBD2 (5 bases). Trimming took off 5 bases at V and 4 bases at J, with 13 bases between the two ends. This CDR3 contains 14 residues. Germline V lookup: CDR1 LNHDA, CDR2 SQIVND (reference sequence). The CDR3 bases are TGTGCCAGTAGTCCACGACCCGGGGCAGATACGCAGTATTTT. Protein sequence: CASSPRPGADTQYF.

V is TRBV11-3 and J is TRBJ2-2, with a tentative D call TRBD1 (6 bases). This CDR3 is built from 14 residues. Germline assignment: CDR1 SGHNT and CDR2 YENEEA. V lost 2 bases to trimming and J lost 4 bases, with 8 bases between them. CDR3 in amino acids: CASSLLGGTGELFF. As DNA, the CDR3 is TGTGCCAGCAGCTTATTAGGGGGCACCGGGGAGCTGTTTTTT.

The gene calls are TRBV18 and TRBJ2-7, with 12 nucleotides matching TRBD1. This CDR3 contains 14 residues. Germline CDR1 reads KGHSH; CDR2 reads LQKENI. Trimming cost V 6 bases and J 6 bases; bases outside gene matches: 6. DNA of the CDR3: TGTGCCAGCTCTGCCGGGACAGGGGGCCGCGAGCAGTACTTC. Protein: CASSAGTGGREQYF.

The chain recombines TRBV5-3 with TRBJ2-7; 11 positions agree with TRBD2. TRBV5-3 is classed as an ORF, of uncertain function. The CDR3 contains 17 residues. J lost 2 bases, V lost 0 bases, and 7 bases had no gene match. The DNA for the CDR3 is TGTGCCAGAAGCTTGGTCCGACTAGCGGGGCATCCCTACGAGCAGTACGTC. Protein: CARSLVRLAGHPYEQYV.

The chain links TRBV6-2 or TRBV6-3 to TRBJ1-1; D unclear. The CDR3 loop spans 15 amino acids. CDR1 is MNHEY and CDR2 is SVGEGT in the germline V gene. The V end lost 6 bases, the J end lost 0 bases, and 14 bases lay between the germline ends. CDR3 amino acids: CASSSILPMNTEAFF. CDR3 in DNA: TGTGCCAGCAGCTCTATACTCCCCATGAACACTGAAGCTTTCTTT.

The chain employs TRBV6-6 and TRBJ1-2; tentatively, D is TRBD1 (6 bases). Germline V lookup: CDR1 MNHNY, CDR2 SVGAGI (reference sequence). This CDR3 has 14 amino acids. The V and J ends lost 5 bases and 1 base respectively, with 11 bases between them. CDR3 DNA: TGTGCCAGCAGTGAGAGGGGGGGTAACTATGGCTACACCTTC. Translated, it gives CASSERGGNYGYTF.

The chain has TRBV28 and TRBJ1-6, with 7 nucleotides matching TRBD1. The CDR3 consists of 19 residues. Germline lookup yields CDR1 MDHEN and CDR2 SYDVKM. V shed 6 bases and J 0 bases; nucleotides not matched to a gene: 14. This chain's CDR3 is CASSSNDRVYSSYNSPLHF. Here the CDR3 DNA reads TGTGCCAGCAGCTCCAATGACAGGGTTTACAGCTCCTATAATTCACCCCTCCACTTT.

This chain connects TRBV19 to TRBJ2-3, with TRBD1 matching 8 bases. The germline V gene has CDR1 LNHDA and CDR2 SQIVND (reference sequence). This CDR3 is 13 amino acids long. V dropped 6 bases and J dropped 11; count of bases not matched to a gene: 10. CDR3 in DNA: TGTGCCAGTAGGAACAGGGGGTCCGCCGGGCAGTATTTT. It is translated as CASRNRGSAGQYF.

In DNA, the CDR3 is TGTGCCAGCAGGGCTTACAATGAGCAGTTCTTC. Translating gives CASRAYNEQFF. V is TRBV2 and J is TRBJ2-1; D ambiguous. V lost 6 bases and J 4 bases, leaving 4 bases between the germline ends. Germline CDR1 is SNHLY and CDR2 is FYNNEI. CDR3 length: 11 amino acids.

This clone was recorded a few times. CDR3 nucleotides: TGCGCCAGCAGCGTCGGGACAGGGTCCGATACGCAGTATTTT. Translating gives CASSVGTGSDTQYF. This chain links TRBV5-1 with TRBJ2-3; 9 nucleotides match TRBD1. The germline gives CDR1 SGHRS, CDR2 YFSETQ. The CDR3 has 14 residues. After removal of 4 bases from V and 6 bases from J, the junction contained 6 bases not matched to a gene.

This clone came up once. This sequence joins TRBV5-1 and TRBJ2-7; TRBD1 agrees at 8 bases. Germline trimming cut 4 bases from V and 6 bases from J; bases unmatched to any gene: 3. The CDR3 spans 12 residues. Germline V gene lookup returns CDR1 SGHRS and CDR2 YFSETQ. This CDR3 reads CASSIGQGEQYV. As DNA, the CDR3 is TGCGCCAGCAGCATCGGACAGGGCGAGCAGTACGTC.

This clone occurred once. The rearrangement joins TRBV5-4 to TRBJ2-3; a weak D match, TRBD2 (6 bases). The V gene lost 0 bases and the J gene lost 2 bases, with 7 bases spanning the gap. This CDR3 comprises 14 residues. Germline V lookup: CDR1 SGHNT, CDR2 YYREEE (reference sequence). The DNA of the CDR3 is TGTGCCAGCAGCTTGGGCGGGGCCACAGATACGCAGTATTTT. This encodes CASSLGGATDTQYF.

The chain has TRBV6-2 or TRBV6-3 and TRBJ1-2, with D uncertain. V was trimmed by 1 base and J by 6 bases, leaving 6 bases between them. Germline values: CDR1 MNHEY, CDR2 SVGEGT. CDR3 length equals 12 residues. The CDR3: CASSYWEDGYTF. DNA of the CDR3: TGTGCCAGCAGTTACTGGGAGGATGGCTACACCTTC.